The 27 T cell receptor beta chains given below trace back to one sample, sequenced in a study of blood T cell repertoires in COVID-19. TCRdb's table, derived via immunoSEQ multiplex PCR, lists solely in-frame clones and lacks some. The sample lists about 290,000 clones; more than 85% were seen once. The sequenced sample was peripheral blood. The receptors come from a man aged 35 to 55 with acute or convalescent COVID-19.

The chain couples TRBV12-5 to TRBJ1-2; D is undetermined. Germline V gene sequence: CDR1 LGHNT, CDR2 FRNRAP. The CDR3 runs 11 residues. The ends were cut back, 6 bases at V and 8 bases at J, with 10 bases in the middle. The CDR3 DNA is TGTGCTAGTGGCCTTGACGGGGGCTACACCTTC. Protein sequence: CASGLDGGYTF.

The V gene is TRBV5-1, the J gene TRBJ1-5; 7 nucleotides align to TRBD1. CDR3 length: 17 amino acids. Looked up from germline, CDR1 is SGHRS and CDR2 is YFSETQ. V shed 2 bases and J 6 bases; nucleotides not matched to a gene: 14. CDR3 protein: CASSFPGQTTFRQPQHF. In DNA form, the CDR3 reads TGCGCCAGCAGCTTTCCGGGACAGACGACTTTCCGTCAGCCCCAGCATTTT.

This clone was recorded once. The rearrangement uses TRBV5-1 and TRBJ2-4, with D possibly being TRBD2 (5 bases). Trimming removed 4 bases at V and 1 base at J, with 18 bases between. CDR1 and CDR2 (germline): SGHRS, YFSETQ. The CDR3 consists of 17 residues. For the CDR3, the DNA is TGCGCCAGCAGCCCATCAACTAGTACGGGGGCCAAAAACATTCAGTACTTC. It specifies CASSPSTSTGAKNIQYF.

In its sample, this clone was seen once. The chain carries TRBV18 and TRBJ1-5, with 7 bases lining up with TRBD1. With V trimmed by 3 bases and J by 2 bases, 4 bases remained unmatched. This CDR3 has 15 residues. Germline lookup yields CDR1 KGHSH and CDR2 LQKENI. CDR3 nucleotide sequence: TGTGCCAGCTCACCGACAGGGTCGGGCAATCAGCCCCAGCATTTT. Its protein product is CASSPTGSGNQPQHF.

This chain joins TRBV19 and TRBJ1-6; D call uncertain. Per germline, CDR1 LNHDA and CDR2 SQIVND (reference sequence). The CDR3 contains 13 residues. Trimming shortened V by 8 bases and J by 13 bases, and 18 bases separated the two germline ends. CDR3 residues: CASGRSTVSPLHF. The CDR3 DNA is TGTGCCAGTGGGCGTTCGACCGTTTCCCCCCTCCACTTT. Variable domain in full (rest from reference TRBV19 and TRBJ1-6): DGGITQSPKYLFRKEGQNVTLSCEQNLNHDAMYWYRQDPGQGLRLIYYSQIVNDFQKGDIAEGYSVSREKKESFPLTVTSAQKNPTAFYLCASGRSTVSPLHFGNGTRLTVT.

This chain uses TRBV7-6 with TRBJ2-3, with TRBD2 matching 12 bases. CDR1 is SGHVS and CDR2 is FNYEAQ in the germline V gene. V lost 3 bases to trimming and J lost 2 bases; unmatched junction nucleotides: 15. This CDR3 has 20 amino acids. The DNA for the CDR3 is TGTGCCAGCAGCTTCTCCTCTGGGGCTAGCGGGGGGGCAATCACAGATACGCAGTATTTT. Encoded protein: CASSFSSGASGGAITDTQYF.

This clone was picked up one time. V usage is TRBV20-1 and J usage is TRBJ1-2; D is uncertain. The CDR3 contains 9 residues. V was shortened by 5 bases and J by 12 bases, with 10 bases between the two germline ends. Germline V gives CDR1 DFQATT, CDR2 SNEGSKA (reference sequence). The CDR3 nucleotides read TGCAGTGCTTTCCCCGGTCACACCTTC. This translates into CSAFPGHTF.

This chain uses TRBV12-3 or TRBV12-4 with TRBJ1-2; 8 nucleotides align to TRBD1. V shed 6 bases, J shed 9 bases, and the junction held 3 bases outside the gene matches. CDR3 length: 11 residues. CDR3 coding DNA: TGTGCCAGCAGCCGGGACAGGAGCTACACCTTC. It is translated as CASSRDRSYTF.

A note on this clone: The sample contains more than one DNA sequence encoding this CDR3. V usage is TRBV5-1 and J usage is TRBJ2-3, with D perhaps TRBD1 (5 bases). This CDR3 is 14 amino acids long. Deletions cut 1 base from V and 2 bases from J, with 8 bases between. From germline, CDR1 is SGHRS and CDR2 YFSETQ. As DNA, the CDR3 is TGCGCCAGCAGCTTGACAGGTCCCACAGATACGCAGTATTTT. Protein: CASSLTGPTDTQYF.

This chain links TRBV7-9 with TRBJ1-4; 9 nucleotides line up with TRBD1. The junction had 3 bases not matched to a gene; V was cut back by 6 bases and J by 10 bases. This CDR3 contains 12 residues. Per the germline V gene, CDR1 is SEHNR and CDR2 is FQNEAQ (reference sequence). CDR3 bases: TGTGCCAGCAGTGCGACAGGGGGAAAACTGTTTTTT. Protein sequence: CASSATGGKLFF.

J is TRBJ1-1 and V is TRBV29-1; a weak D match, TRBD1 (5 bases). Germline V gives CDR1 SQVTM, CDR2 ANQGSEA. V lost 8 bases to trimming and J lost 3 bases, with 13 bases between them. The CDR3 is 12 amino acids. CDR3 DNA: TGCAGCCTCCGGTTAGGGGACACTGAAGCTTTCTTT. This translates into CSLRLGDTEAFF.

This clone was observed once. The chain is built from TRBV15 and TRBJ2-3; D might be TRBD1 (6 bases). Germline CDR1 LNHNV, CDR2 YYDKDF (reference sequence). The CDR3 length is 14 residues. V was cut by 8 bases and J by 4 bases, with 16 bases left in between. CDR3 in DNA: TGTGCCACCGGGGGCCCTCTCGGTCCAGATACGCAGTATTTT. Translated, it gives CATGGPLGPDTQYF.

J is TRBJ1-4 and V is TRBV7-9, with 8 bases fitting TRBD1. V shed 5 bases, J shed 1 base, and the junction held 3 bases outside the gene matches. The CDR3 extends over 15 amino acids. Germline V gives CDR1 SEHNR, CDR2 FQNEAQ (reference sequence). The CDR3 loop reads CASSGQGLTNEKLFF. The CDR3 DNA reads as TGTGCCAGCAGCGGACAGGGCTTAACTAATGAAAAACTGTTTTTT.

The chain combines TRBV4-2 with TRBJ1-1; D uncertain. The CDR3 is 15 residues long. From germline, CDR1 is LGHNA and CDR2 YNFKEQ. Trimming shortened V by 0 bases and J by 4 bases, and 12 bases separated the two germline ends. The CDR3 is CASSQEGAQTTEAFF. The CDR3 nucleotides are TGTGCCAGCAGCCAAGAGGGTGCACAGACCACTGAAGCTTTCTTT.

The rearrangement links TRBV4-1 to TRBJ1-1; TRBD1 aligns across 7 bases. The junction had 9 bases not matched to a gene; V was cut back by 0 bases and J by 5 bases. Germline CDR1 is MGHRA and CDR2 is YSYEKL. The CDR3 totals 16 residues. In DNA, the CDR3 is TGCGCCAGCAGCCAAGATCCAGGGGGACCAAGTACTGAAGCTTTCTTT. Amino acid sequence: CASSQDPGGPSTEAFF.

This rearrangement joins TRBV9 to TRBJ1-5, with TRBD1 matching over 9 bases. Per the germline V gene, CDR1 is SGDLS and CDR2 is YYNGEE. The V gene end was trimmed by 3 bases and the J gene end by 5 bases; junction bases not matched to a gene: 0. There are 13 residues in the CDR3. In DNA form, the CDR3 reads TGTGCCAGCAGCGGGACAGGGGATCAGCCCCAGCATTTT. It translates to CASSGTGDQPQHF.

The sample holds one count of this clone. CDR3 residues: CASSVGQVSYEQYF. DNA of the CDR3: TGTGCCAGCAGCGTAGGACAGGTCTCCTACGAGCAGTACTTC. V and J are TRBV9 and TRBJ2-7; perhaps TRBD1 as D (6 bases). The CDR3 sequence is 14 residues long. The germline gives CDR1 SGDLS, CDR2 YYNGEE. The V end lost 0 bases, the J end lost 0 bases, and 7 bases lay between the germline ends.

The chain's CDR3 is CAQGDYGYTF. The CDR3 coding sequence is TGTGCCCAGGGGGACTATGGCTACACCTTC. This chain uses TRBV30 with TRBJ1-2, with 7 bases aligning to TRBD1. J was trimmed by 3 bases and V by 8 bases; bases with no gene match: 0. CDR3 length: 10 amino acids. Germline values: CDR1 GTSNPN, CDR2 SVGIG (reference sequence).

The chain couples TRBV24-1 to TRBJ1-2; tentatively, D is TRBD1 (5 bases). Germline CDR1 and CDR2: KGHDR and SFDVKD. CDR3 length: 13 amino acids. Trimming left V 3 bases short and J 4 bases short, with 8 bases between. The DNA for the CDR3 is TGTGCCACCAGTGATGGGGCTTTCTATGGCTACACCTTC. Encoded protein: CATSDGAFYGYTF.

This chain connects TRBV19 to TRBJ1-1; unclear D gene. The CDR3 has 15 residues. Germline CDR1 and CDR2: LNHDA and SQIVND (reference sequence). Deletions cut 7 bases from V and 1 base from J, with 16 bases between. CDR3 bases: TGTGCCAGTACCGAAAGTGGAGGGCGGAACACTGAAGCTTTCTTT. It specifies CASTESGGRNTEAFF. The full variable domain, rest sourced from reference TRBV19 and TRBJ1-1, is DGGITQSPKYLFRKEGQNVTLSCEQNLNHDAMYWYRQDPGQGLRLIYYSQIVNDFQKGDIAEGYSVSREKKESFPLTVTSAQKNPTAFYLCASTESGGRNTEAFFGQGTRLTVV.

The chain joins TRBV3-1 (or the pseudogene TRBV3-2) to TRBJ2-1; TRBD1 matches 8 bases. Germline CDR1 and CDR2: LGHDT and YNNKEL (reference sequence). The CDR3 totals 14 residues. Losses at the gene ends were 3 bases for V and 10 bases for J; bases not matched to a gene: 8. In DNA form, the CDR3 reads TGTGCCAGCAGCCATGTTAACAGGGGGGACGAGCAGTTCTTC. It yields the protein CASSHVNRGDEQFF.

The chain is built from TRBV5-6 and TRBJ1-1; 9 bases agree with TRBD1. Germline V lookup: CDR1 SGHDT, CDR2 YYEEEE. The CDR3 length is 16 residues. The V and J ends lost 4 bases and 4 bases, in that order; junction bases with no gene match: 11. CDR3 in amino acids: CASSDIDRQGGTEAFF. The CDR3 coding sequence is TGTGCCAGCAGCGATATCGATAGACAGGGGGGCACTGAAGCTTTCTTT.

V usage is TRBV19 and J usage is TRBJ1-5; no clear D. The CDR3 loop spans 14 amino acids. The germline gives CDR1 LNHDA, CDR2 SQIVND (reference sequence). V shed 6 bases and J shed 4 bases, with 13 bases lying between them. This CDR3 reads CASREGGLNQPQHF. In nucleotides, the CDR3 is TGTGCCAGTAGAGAAGGAGGGTTAAATCAGCCCCAGCATTTT.

The chain combines TRBV6-5 with TRBJ2-4; a possible D gene is TRBD2 (7 bases). The CDR3 is made up of 13 amino acids. Germline lookup yields CDR1 MNHEY and CDR2 SVGAGI. Between the trimmed V and J ends, which lost 6 bases and 2 bases, there was a span of 8 bases. CDR3: CASRGGPKNIQYF. The CDR3 coding sequence is TGTGCCAGCAGGGGGGGGCCCAAAAACATTCAGTACTTC.

This clone was seen more than once but under ten times. This chain joins TRBV6-5 and TRBJ2-7; tentatively, D is TRBD2 (7 bases). The CDR3 spans 13 residues. Germline values: CDR1 MNHEY, CDR2 SVGAGI. V gave up 0 bases and J gave up 6 bases, with 9 bases separating them. For the CDR3, the DNA is TGTGCCAGCAGTTACTCGCGGGGGCGCGAGCAGTACTTC. Its translation is CASSYSRGREQYF.

The chain recombines TRBV10-3 with TRBJ1-1; possible D gene TRBD1, 6 bases. V shed 11 bases and J shed 1 base, with 14 bases lying between them. CDR3 size: 13 residues. Germline V gives CDR1 ENHRY, CDR2 SYGVKD. The CDR3 sequence: CAYRAGANTEAFF. CDR3 coding DNA: TGTGCCTACAGGGCGGGGGCGAACACTGAAGCTTTCTTT.

The chain couples TRBV19 to TRBJ1-5; D may be TRBD1 (5 bases). With 3 bases removed from V and 2 bases from J, the gap between germline ends came to 8 bases. In germline, CDR1 is LNHDA, CDR2 SQIVND (reference sequence). This CDR3 comprises 14 residues. This CDR3 is CASSIQGGNQPQHF. In DNA form, the CDR3 reads TGTGCCAGTAGTATTCAAGGGGGCAATCAGCCCCAGCATTTT.